This is a list of T cell receptor beta chains from one sample in a study of beta chain features in type 1 diabetes. Repertoires were generated with immunoSEQ multiplex PCR, while TCRdb's copy carries only in-frame clones and drops some. The data show some 350,000 clones, approximately 13% seen once. Sequencing was carried out using naive CD4+ T cells from blood. The receptors shown here come from a woman younger than 35 with type 1 diabetes. Each CDR3 is given with its conserved first and last residue. The order of the fields is D gene, clone size, V gene, J gene, CDR3 DNA, CDR3 protein. The D gene is left open where the match is weak. Size values are once, few and many counts, or a class for expanded clones, and some rows have none.

>TRBD2|few|TRBV5-4|TRBJ2-1
TGTGCCAGCAGCCTGCCCTTAGCGGGAGTCGATGAGCAGTTCTTC
CASSLPLAGVDEQFF
>TRBD2|few|TRBV11-2|TRBJ2-3
TGTGCCAGCAGCCTGGGACTAGCGGGGTACACAGATACGCAGTATTTT
CASSLGLAGYTDTQYF
>TRBD1|few|TRBV27|TRBJ2-7
TGTGCCAGCAGTTCTCCGGGACAGGCCCCTGTCGAGCAGTACTTC
CASSSPGQAPVEQYF
>-|-|TRBV5-5|TRBJ1-5
TGTGCCAGCAGCTGGGCAGGGAATAATCAACCCCAGCATTTT
CASSWAGNNQPQHF
>-|-|TRBV18|TRBJ2-1
TGTGCCAGCTCACCAGCGGGACCCTACAATGAGCAGTTCTTC
CASSPAGPYNEQFF
>-|-|TRBV2|TRBJ1-2
TGTGCCAGCAGTGGGGACTGGAACTATGGCTACACCTTC
CASSGDWNYGYTF
>-|-|TRBV10-3|TRBJ1-5
TGTGCCATCAGTGCAGCGCAGTATAATCAGCCCCAGCATTTT
CAISAAQYNQPQHF
>TRBD2|few|TRBV30|TRBJ2-5
TGTGCCTGGATGAGGCTAGCGGGAGGAATGGAGACCCAGTACTTC
CAWMRLAGGMETQYF
>-|-|TRBV7-2|TRBJ1-2
TGTGCCAGCAGCTCCCAACCTGAGATACGGGGTAGTTATGGCTACACCTTC
CASSSQPEIRGSYGYTF
>-|-|TRBV5-1|TRBJ1-3
TGCGCCAGCAGCTTGGCCGGAGTGCTGGATGGAAACACCATATATTTT
CASSLAGVLDGNTIYF
>-|-|TRBV25-1|TRBJ1-1
TGTGCCAGCAGTGCCGCTGGCGCGGGGGAAGCTTTCTTT
CASSAAGAGEAFF
>-|-|TRBV30|TRBJ1-5
TGTGCCTGGAGTAAAGCGGGCTTAGATAGCAATCAGCCCCAGCATTTT
CAWSKAGLDSNQPQHF
>-|few|TRBV29-1|TRBJ2-5
TGCAGCGTTGTAGTGAGGAGCGGCCAAGAGACCCAGTACTTC
CSVVVRSGQETQYF
>TRBD1|-|TRBV4-3|TRBJ1-5
TGCGCCAGCAGCCCACAGGGGGGACAGGGATATAGCAATCAGCCCCAGCATTTT
CASSPQGGQGYSNQPQHF
>TRBD2|-|TRBV9|TRBJ2-1
TGTGCCAGCAGCCTGCCGACTAGCGGGAGGGCCAATGAGCAGTTCTTC
CASSLPTSGRANEQFF
>-|-|TRBV30|TRBJ2-3
TGTGCCTGGAGTTATAGTGGGACTTCAAGGAATACGCAGTATTTT
CAWSYSGTSRNTQYF
>TRBD2|few|TRBV9|TRBJ2-2
TGTGCCAGCAGCGTAGCGGGAGGCGCGAACACCGGGGAGCTGTTTTTT
CASSVAGGANTGELFF
>-|-|TRBV2|TRBJ1-5
TGTGCCAGCAGTGAATCACTTCCAGAGGAGCCCCAGCATTTT
CASSESLPEEPQHF